This TCR beta chain is from a study of glioma-infiltrating T cells after dendritic cell vaccination (dated by TCRdb to the mid-2010s). About the full investigation: Of the roughly 15 glioblastoma patients in the cohort, all drawn from Phase I and II dendritic cell vaccination trials, 9 were newly diagnosed and 6 had recurrent disease. Between 2003 and 2012, the patients were given dendritic cell vaccination pulsed with autologous tumor lysate. The vaccine was prepared from monocyte-derived dendritic cells that were cultured for roughly seven days with IL-4 and GM-CSF and then pulsed overnight with autologous tumor lysate. Each patient was given three intradermal dendritic cell vaccine injections, spaced two weeks apart, in the arm below the axilla. In glioblastoma patients vaccinated with dendritic cells, deep sequencing of TCR beta CDR3 regions served to measure the amount of tumor-infiltrating lymphocytes and to compare repertoires between tumor and blood. Survival after dendritic cell vaccination was correlated with TCR sequencing metrics, such as TIL content and the overlap between tumor and blood repertoires.

The CDR3 spans 14 residues, from the cysteine through the phenylalanine. CDR3 DNA is the only sequence kept; it has 42 bases, read in frame from the first base. The germline V gene (reference sequence) specifies LNHDA as CDR1 and SQIVND as CDR2. V lost 6 bases and J lost 11 bases; the stretch between them is 20 bases long. Using the immunoSEQ assay, TCRB CDR3 regions were amplified from about 1.9 micrograms of genomic DNA, or from all available DNA when less than that was on hand. The multiplex PCR employed 60 forward primers targeting TCR V beta segments and 13 reverse primers targeting J beta segments. To estimate the number of reads per starting template, synthetic control templates were added to each sample at limiting dilution. The Illumina HiSeq System generated sequencing reads of 87 bp. The original methods were these. PCR and sequencing errors were removed by a nearest neighbor algorithm that merged closely related sequences. TCR overlap was measured as the percentage of unique tumor TCR beta sequences also present in the same patient's peripheral blood. TCRdb's version of the immuneACCESS table is confined to in-frame rearrangements and falls short of the full clone set. An unresolved V gene accounts for under half of the shortfall where checked; the remainder is of unknown origin. The V and J calls and clone size come from that table; D and trimming were worked out from the DNA. The sample records fewer than 85,000 clones, approximately 90% of which are singletons. The top ten clones comprise roughly 3.2% of the sample.

Patients were selected for having adequate residual fresh-frozen tumor tissue and more than two years of available survival data. Although molecular status otherwise differed among the glioblastoma patients, no patient had an isocitrate dehydrogenase mutation. PBMC collection took place before vaccination, two weeks after the third vaccination, and at tumor progression if progression occurred. The Qiagen DNeasy Blood extraction Kit was used to extract genomic DNA. The paper's findings and limits, for the study overall: The response model built on TCR overlap across three groups was characterized as speculative, with prospective validation still needed. No direct relationship between TCR clonality and survival was found, suggesting a diverse polyclonal response may matter. After dendritic cell vaccination, a higher estimated pretreatment TIL content predicted longer time to progression and overall survival. The cohort was small and heterogeneous, with few patients having full blood and tumor sets and even fewer initial-recurrent tumor pairs.

A word on this clone: It lacks a known antigen. The input lacks base qualities; no much larger clone sits a single base away.

This TCR derives from a human donor with glioblastoma. Sequencing was performed on blood, taken before dendritic cell vaccination. Recombination linked TRBV19 to TRBJ1-3, with TRBD1 perhaps the D gene, on 6 matching bases. The CDR3 reads CASRNRARDSAIYF. The DNA reads TGTGCCAGTAGGAACAGGGCTCGTGATTCGGCCATATATTTT.